This entry concerns a single T cell receptor beta chain. Its antigen is not identified. At one boundary the junction diverges from the germline segment, which might be a read error. The data were obtained in a study of CD8+CD57+ T cells in acquired aplastic anemia. As for the study in general: Sorted cells (CD4+ and CD8+) yielded DNA amounts that averaged roughly 3.5 ug. Findings of the study overall: Roughly 31 CD8+ CDR3 sequences occurred in both the patients and the controls. Levels of CD8+ Simpson's diversity were not significantly distinct in patients versus controls.

Sequencing was done on patients that had shown CD8+CD57+ cell expansion by flow cytometry. CDR3 length equals 10 residues. CDR1 and CDR2 (germline): DFQATT, SNEGSKA (reference sequence). Using genomic DNA as the template, TCR beta VDJ and CDR3 profiling was carried out. In TCRdb, the reads were re-called with MiXCR into one record per CDR3 protein. The data show more than 150,000 distinct CDR3 sequences, with around 50% seen just once and under 15% held by the top ten. The TCR comes from a human donor with aplastic anemia. The V call is TRBV20-1, the J call TRBJ1-6, with D hard to call. What was sequenced was sorted CD4+, CD8+, or CD8+CD57+ T cells (not recorded which) from PBMCs. The CDR3 bases are TGCAGTGCTCCCGGGCGCTTTCCCACCTTT. Translated, it gives CSAPGRFPTF.